This T cell receptor beta chain appears in the sequencing data of a study of neurological immune-mediated disorders (dated by TCRdb to about 2019). The study in broad terms: Among the roughly 34 multiple sclerosis patients, relapsing-remitting MS was present in around 31 and secondary progressive MS was present in 3. Peripheral blood TCR-beta repertoires from patients with HTLV-I-associated myelopathy (HAM/TSP), patients with multiple sclerosis, and healthy controls were compared in the study using UMI-based sequencing. Alongside PBMC samples, the set of about 97 TCR-beta libraries contained longitudinal samples, technical triplicates, and paired CD4+ and CD8+ T-cell subsets that had been sorted. The cohort was made up of about 65 subjects, consisting of 14 HAM/TSP patients, 34 multiple sclerosis patients and 20 healthy controls. General study outcomes and caveats: TCR clonal expansion was highest in HAM/TSP patients and lowest in MS patients, with MS patients falling below even healthy controls. No identical CDR3 amino acid sequences were found to be shared among expanded clones across subjects, suggesting that TCR-beta repertoires were private in all groups. No association of the MS cluster with clinical or MRI features was observed, and the need for larger cohorts was stated by the authors. In phylogenetic analysis, the repertoires of 18 of 34 MS patients grouped into a cluster of related CDR3 sequences, which suggests a possible signature at the repertoire level.

From cysteine to phenylalanine, the CDR3 is 15 amino acids long. The CDR3 DNA has 45 bases and is translated from base 1. Trimming removed 0 bases from V and 6 bases from J, leaving 11 bases between the germline ends. CDR1 is given as LGHNA and CDR2 as YNFKEQ, both from the germline V gene. Concerning this clonotype itself: The target of this receptor is not known. Nothing much larger sits one base from this clone, and base qualities are not available.

cDNA was synthesized by template-switch 5'RACE using a primer carrying a 10-nucleotide random unique molecular identifier by which each TCR transcript was tagged. Every sequencing run covered 15-18 subjects and yielded more than 180 million TCR-beta sequences. The RNeasy kit was used to extract total RNA. TCR-beta VDJ regions were amplified with primers for the TCR constant region and the 5'RACE anchor, using the KAPA Real-time Library Amplification kit. A first PCR added sample indexes and Illumina adaptors, after which a second PCR increased the library yield. After purification with Ampure beads, the TCR product of roughly 650 bp was size-selected on a 2% E-gel SizeSelection system. Before pooling, library quality was assessed on a Bioanalyzer, concentration was determined with Qubit, and library quantification was performed with the Kapa Library Quantification kit. An Illumina HiSeq 2500 was used to sequence the libraries paired-end at 2 x 150 bp. To increase sequence diversity, roughly 24-32% phiX was spiked into each library pool. In the authors' own workflow: Quality-filtered reads were processed with the UMI-based MiGEC pipeline, which removed over 80% of raw TCR sequences during error correction. IMGT germline references were used for alignment of VDJ genes, and clonotypes were defined by a unique CDR3 amino acid sequence together with V-J genes. Clonal expansion, Shannon diversity and CDR3 relatedness were evaluated with VDJtools (CalcPairwiseDistances, ClusterSamples), while phylogenetic trees were built in CLCbio workbench. A clone was classed as expanded if it had 8 or more unique UMIs, a cutoff based on coefficient-of-variation modelling across technical triplicates. TCRdb itself trimmed the public reads at Q25 with fastp, ran MiXCR and retained productive beta chains. Identical CDR3 proteins give one entry, which carries the most common genes and DNA. TCRdb's processing, not the authors' own work, is the source of the V and J calls. The sample records around 62,000 distinct CDR3 sequences, about 4% of which are singletons. Roughly 2.5% of the sample belongs to the ten largest clones.

For unsorted PBMC libraries, 2 million PBMCs were used after storage in RNAlater at -80 degrees C until RNA extraction. The multiple sclerosis patients were enrolled in a US clinical protocol that evaluated disease progression with magnetic resonance imaging. PBMCs were separated from peripheral blood using Ficoll-Hypaque density gradient centrifugation and then cryopreserved in liquid nitrogen. The clonotype was recovered from a man over 45 with multiple sclerosis. What was sequenced was PBMCs. The sequence is built from TRBV4-2 and TRBJ2-2, with the D gene too uncertain to name. Here is the DNA: TGTGCCAGCAGCCAAGATTATAAGCGTCCCGGGGAGCTGTTTTTT. This codes for CASSQDYKRPGELFF.